These T cell receptor beta chains were read from a single sample in a study of blood T cells in healthy people across ages. Each CDR3 protein is one row after TCRdb ran MiXCR on the 5' RACE reads. The data show under 1,000,000 distinct CDR3 sequences, around 45% seen once. The sample consisted of blood. The receptors shown here come from a man at least 80 years old in good health. Each CDR3 is given with its conserved first and last residue. The order of the fields is V gene, clone size, J gene, D gene, CDR3 protein, CDR3 DNA. The D gene is left open where the match is weak. The listing skips clone size in some rows; elsewhere it reads once, few, many or a size class.

V gene: TRBV6-2/TRBV6-3; clone size: .; J gene: TRBJ2-7; D gene: TRBD1; CDR3 protein: CASTGRQGLYEQYF; CDR3 DNA: TGTGCCAGCACTGGGCGACAGGGGCTCTACGAGCAGTACTTC
V gene: TRBV28; clone size: .; J gene: TRBJ2-5; D gene: TRBD2; CDR3 protein: CASSFSGRRSDEQYF; CDR3 DNA: TGTGCCAGCAGTTTTAGCGGGAGAAGGAGCGATGAGCAGTACTTC
V gene: TRBV7-2; clone size: .; J gene: TRBJ2-5; D gene: .; CDR3 protein: CASSAQVGETQYF; CDR3 DNA: TGTGCCAGCAGCGCGCAGGTGGGAGAGACCCAGTACTTC
V gene: TRBV9; clone size: few; J gene: TRBJ1-2; D gene: .; CDR3 protein: CASSGYLGLYGYTF; CDR3 DNA: TGTGCCAGCAGCGGCTACCTAGGACTCTATGGCTACACCTTC
V gene: TRBV5-5; clone size: .; J gene: TRBJ2-1; D gene: .; CDR3 protein: CASSMRDNEQFF; CDR3 DNA: TGTGCCAGCAGTATGCGGGACAATGAGCAGTTCTTC
V gene: TRBV20-1; clone size: .; J gene: TRBJ2-1; D gene: TRBD2; CDR3 protein: CSARAGLAGGGYNEQFF; CDR3 DNA: TGCAGTGCTAGAGCCGGACTAGCGGGAGGAGGTTACAATGAGCAGTTCTTC
V gene: TRBV18; clone size: .; J gene: TRBJ2-3; D gene: TRBD2; CDR3 protein: CASSPPVDAGGYSTDTQYF; CDR3 DNA: TGTGCCAGCTCACCACCGGTGGACGCGGGAGGATATAGCACAGATACGCAGTATTTT
V gene: TRBV5-1; clone size: few; J gene: TRBJ2-7; D gene: .; CDR3 protein: CASSFRTEAYEQYF; CDR3 DNA: TGCGCCAGCAGCTTTCGGACAGAGGCCTACGAGCAGTACTTC
V gene: TRBV28; clone size: .; J gene: TRBJ1-5; D gene: TRBD1; CDR3 protein: CASSFLSRGQGNQPQHF; CDR3 DNA: TGTGCCAGCAGTTTTCTGAGTAGGGGACAGGGAAATCAGCCCCAGCATTTT
V gene: TRBV6-2/TRBV6-3; clone size: .; J gene: TRBJ2-7; D gene: TRBD2; CDR3 protein: CASRGPGGRGEQYF; CDR3 DNA: TGTGCCAGCAGGGGACCCGGGGGGAGAGGGGAGCAGTACTTC
V gene: TRBV2; clone size: many; J gene: TRBJ2-1; D gene: .; CDR3 protein: CASSGLAGTNEQFF; CDR3 DNA: TGTGCCAGCAGTGGCCTTGCAGGGACCAATGAGCAGTTCTTC
V gene: TRBV7-6; clone size: .; J gene: TRBJ2-1; D gene: .; CDR3 protein: CASSVANGFNEQFF; CDR3 DNA: TGTGCCAGCAGCGTAGCCAATGGGTTCAATGAGCAGTTCTTC
V gene: TRBV4-1; clone size: .; J gene: TRBJ2-1; D gene: TRBD2; CDR3 protein: CASSPRTSGTPLVTPFF; CDR3 DNA: TGCGCCAGCAGCCCCAGGACTAGCGGGACCCCTCTCGTCACGCCGTTCTTC
V gene: TRBV27; clone size: .; J gene: TRBJ2-7; D gene: .; CDR3 protein: CASSPTGRKGFGERYF; CDR3 DNA: TGTGCCAGCAGCCCAACAGGAAGAAAGGGATTCGGCGAGCGGTACTTC
V gene: TRBV27; clone size: .; J gene: TRBJ1-6; D gene: .; CDR3 protein: CASSLAGIDSPLHF; CDR3 DNA: TGTGCCAGCAGTTTGGCAGGGATAGATTCACCCCTCCACTTT
V gene: TRBV20-1; clone size: many; J gene: TRBJ2-3; D gene: TRBD2; CDR3 protein: CSARDPRLAGGPSTQYF; CDR3 DNA: TGCAGTGCTAGAGACCCCCGACTAGCGGGAGGGCCTAGTACGCAGTATTTT
V gene: TRBV28; clone size: .; J gene: TRBJ1-1; D gene: .; CDR3 protein: CASPAAGEVLGTEAFF; CDR3 DNA: TGTGCCAGCCCGGCGGCAGGGGAGGTTCTAGGCACTGAAGCTTTCTTT
V gene: TRBV7-8; clone size: .; J gene: TRBJ2-2; D gene: TRBD2; CDR3 protein: CASSATSGRSTGELFF; CDR3 DNA: TGTGCCAGCAGCGCCACTAGCGGGAGATCGACCGGGGAGCTGTTTTTT
V gene: TRBV24-1; clone size: .; J gene: TRBJ2-5; D gene: TRBD2; CDR3 protein: CATSDPLAGVGETQYF; CDR3 DNA: TGTGCCACCAGTGATCCACTGGCGGGAGTGGGAGAGACCCAGTACTTC
V gene: TRBV28; clone size: .; J gene: TRBJ2-7; D gene: TRBD1; CDR3 protein: CASKDRRISYEQYF; CDR3 DNA: TGTGCCAGCAAGGACAGGAGAATTTCCTACGAGCAGTACTTC
V gene: TRBV29-1; clone size: many; J gene: TRBJ2-7; D gene: .; CDR3 protein: CSVPNGPGDSYEQYF; CDR3 DNA: TGCAGCGTCCCAAACGGACCGGGCGACTCCTACGAGCAGTACTTC
V gene: TRBV20-1; clone size: .; J gene: TRBJ2-1; D gene: TRBD2; CDR3 protein: CSARDLSGRGGNEQFF; CDR3 DNA: TGCAGTGCTAGAGATCTTAGCGGGAGGGGAGGGAATGAGCAGTTCTTC
V gene: TRBV10-3; clone size: .; J gene: TRBJ2-1; D gene: .; CDR3 protein: CAITNTRSSSYNEQFF; CDR3 DNA: TGTGCCATCACTAACACCCGATCGAGCTCCTACAATGAGCAGTTCTTC
V gene: TRBV7-2; clone size: once; J gene: TRBJ2-5; D gene: .; CDR3 protein: CASSFNRELETQYF; CDR3 DNA: TGTGCCAGCAGTTTTAACAGGGAGCTAGAGACCCAGTACTTC
V gene: TRBV12-3/TRBV12-4; clone size: .; J gene: TRBJ1-3; D gene: TRBD1; CDR3 protein: CASTRDRHSGNTIYF; CDR3 DNA: TGTGCCAGCACCCGGGACAGACACTCTGGAAACACCATATATTTT
V gene: TRBV20-1; clone size: .; J gene: TRBJ2-1; D gene: TRBD2; CDR3 protein: CSVIGLADYNEQFF; CDR3 DNA: TGCAGTGTCATCGGACTAGCGGATTACAATGAGCAGTTCTTC
V gene: TRBV7-8; clone size: .; J gene: TRBJ2-7; D gene: .; CDR3 protein: CASSLAGGTPYEQYF; CDR3 DNA: TGTGCCAGCAGCTTAGCAGGAGGGACGCCCTACGAGCAGTACTTC
V gene: TRBV29-1; clone size: .; J gene: TRBJ2-1; D gene: .; CDR3 protein: CSVSPLAGSDYNEQFF; CDR3 DNA: TGCAGCGTTTCCCCACTAGCCGGGAGCGACTACAATGAGCAGTTCTTC
V gene: TRBV10-3; clone size: .; J gene: TRBJ1-3; D gene: TRBD1; CDR3 protein: CAITRDRENLNTIYF; CDR3 DNA: TGTGCCATCACTCGGGACAGGGAGAACTTAAACACCATATATTTT
V gene: TRBV7-2; clone size: .; J gene: TRBJ2-7; D gene: TRBD2; CDR3 protein: CASSLLLAAYNEQYF; CDR3 DNA: TGTGCCAGCAGCTTACTACTAGCGGCCTACAATGAGCAGTACTTC
V gene: TRBV24-1; clone size: .; J gene: TRBJ2-7; D gene: TRBD2; CDR3 protein: CATSDLGSGGTYNEQYF; CDR3 DNA: TGTGCCACCAGTGATTTGGGCAGCGGGGGGACCTACAATGAGCAGTACTTC
V gene: TRBV27; clone size: .; J gene: TRBJ2-1; D gene: .; CDR3 protein: CASSSDSRGAYNEQSF; CDR3 DNA: TGTGCCAGCAGTTCCGACAGCAGGGGGGCCTACAATGAGCAGTCCTTC
V gene: TRBV20-1; clone size: .; J gene: TRBJ2-1; D gene: TRBD2; CDR3 protein: CSARTSGNAGEQFF; CDR3 DNA: TGCAGTGCTAGAACTAGCGGCAACGCCGGTGAGCAGTTCTTC
V gene: TRBV5-1; clone size: .; J gene: TRBJ2-7; D gene: TRBD2; CDR3 protein: CASSLAPKREGYEQYF; CDR3 DNA: TGCGCCAGCAGCTTGGCCCCTAAGCGGGAGGGTTACGAGCAGTACTTC
V gene: TRBV15; clone size: .; J gene: TRBJ2-7; D gene: .; CDR3 protein: CATSRGGQGTYEQYF; CDR3 DNA: TGTGCCACCAGCAGAGGAGGGCAAGGGACCTACGAGCAGTACTTC
V gene: TRBV12-3/TRBV12-4; clone size: .; J gene: TRBJ2-1; D gene: .; CDR3 protein: CASSLTGTPTQQFF; CDR3 DNA: TGTGCCAGCAGTTTAACCGGGACCCCGACTCAGCAGTTCTTT
V gene: TRBV10-3; clone size: .; J gene: TRBJ2-7; D gene: TRBD1; CDR3 protein: CTISAKGQGYEQYF; CDR3 DNA: TGTACCATCAGTGCCAAAGGACAGGGCTACGAGCAGTACTTC
V gene: TRBV24-1; clone size: few; J gene: TRBJ1-2; D gene: TRBD1; CDR3 protein: CATRAGQGNYGYTF; CDR3 DNA: TGTGCCACCAGGGCAGGACAGGGCAACTATGGCTACACCTTC